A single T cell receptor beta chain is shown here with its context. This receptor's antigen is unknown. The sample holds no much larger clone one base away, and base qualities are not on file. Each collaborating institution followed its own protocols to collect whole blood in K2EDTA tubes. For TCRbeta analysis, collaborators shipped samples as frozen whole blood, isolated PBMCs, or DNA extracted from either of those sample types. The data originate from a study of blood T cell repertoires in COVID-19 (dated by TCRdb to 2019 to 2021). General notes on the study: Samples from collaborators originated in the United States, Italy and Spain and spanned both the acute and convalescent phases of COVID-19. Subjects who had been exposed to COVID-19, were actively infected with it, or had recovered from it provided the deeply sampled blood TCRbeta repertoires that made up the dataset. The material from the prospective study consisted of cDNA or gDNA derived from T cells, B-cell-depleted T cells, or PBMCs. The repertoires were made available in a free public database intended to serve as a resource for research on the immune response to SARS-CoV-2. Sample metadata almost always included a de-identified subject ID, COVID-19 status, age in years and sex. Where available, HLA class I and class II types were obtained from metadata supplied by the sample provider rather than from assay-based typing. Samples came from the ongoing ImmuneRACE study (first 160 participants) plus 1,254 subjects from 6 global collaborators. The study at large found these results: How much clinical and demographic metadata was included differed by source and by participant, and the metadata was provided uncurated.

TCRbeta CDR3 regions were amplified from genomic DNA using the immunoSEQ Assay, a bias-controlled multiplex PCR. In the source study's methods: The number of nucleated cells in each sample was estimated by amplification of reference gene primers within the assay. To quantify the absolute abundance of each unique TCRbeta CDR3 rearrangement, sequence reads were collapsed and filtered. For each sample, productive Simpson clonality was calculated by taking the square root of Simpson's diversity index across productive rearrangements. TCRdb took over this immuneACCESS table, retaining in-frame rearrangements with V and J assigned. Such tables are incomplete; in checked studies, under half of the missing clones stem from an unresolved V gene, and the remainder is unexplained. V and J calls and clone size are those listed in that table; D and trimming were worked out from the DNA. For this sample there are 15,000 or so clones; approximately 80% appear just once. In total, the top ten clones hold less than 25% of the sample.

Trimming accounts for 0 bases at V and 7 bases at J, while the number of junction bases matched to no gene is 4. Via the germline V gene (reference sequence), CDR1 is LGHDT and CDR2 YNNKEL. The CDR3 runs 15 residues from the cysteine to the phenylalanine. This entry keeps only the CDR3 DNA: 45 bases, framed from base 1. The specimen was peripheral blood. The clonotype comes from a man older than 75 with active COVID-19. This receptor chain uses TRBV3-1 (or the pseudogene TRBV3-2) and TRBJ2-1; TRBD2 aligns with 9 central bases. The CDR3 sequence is CASSQDSGRGNEQFF. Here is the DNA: TGTGCCAGCAGCCAAGATAGCGGGAGAGGAAATGAGCAGTTCTTC.